The T cell receptor beta chain described here comes from a study of blood T cell repertoires in COVID-19. About the research overall: T cells, B-cell-depleted T cells, or PBMCs supplied cDNA or gDNA.

The data were produced by immunoSEQ multiplex PCR, yet TCRdb's version contains in-frame clones alone and is incomplete. The sample shows around 270,000 clones, roughly nine tenths of them seen only once. The CDR3 runs to 15 residues. The V gene end was trimmed by 6 bases and the J gene end by 6 bases; junction bases not matched to a gene: 6. Germline V gene lookup returns CDR1 MNHEY and CDR2 SVGEGT. Sequencing was done on a sample of peripheral blood. The V gene is TRBV6-2 or TRBV6-3, the J gene TRBJ2-2; 11 bases map to TRBD2. This TCR derives from a man in his sixties who had recovered from COVID-19. CDR3 nucleotide sequence: TGTGCCAGCAGGCCTAGCGGGGGGCCCGCCGGGGAGCTGTTTTTT. Protein: CASRPSGGPAGELFF.